This entry concerns a single TCR beta chain. No antigen is known for it. This sample was taken from a study of cytomegalovirus exposure and HLA in healthy donors. Study conclusions and caveats: TCR beta V- and J-gene trimming, according to a later analysis, was linked to a missense DCLRE1C variant.

Germline V gene data show CDR1 as SGHNT and CDR2 as YYREEE (reference sequence). The CDR3 runs 14 residues. With 5 bases removed from V and 1 base from J, the gap between germline ends came to 10 bases. The PCR had 60 Vbeta and 13 Jbeta primers. Assay used: immunoSEQ multiplex PCR; TCRdb lists only in-frame clones, some missing. The sample records roughly 150,000 clones, approximately 80% being singletons. This sequence joins TRBV5-4 and TRBJ2-1, with D perhaps TRBD1 (5 bases). This clonotype originated in a male donor in good health and CMV-seronegative. Material for sequencing was PBMCs. The CDR3, as DNA: TGTGCCAGCAGACAAGGGGCGTCCTACAATGAGCAGTTCTTC. Translated: CASRQGASYNEQFF.